The clone carrying this T cell receptor beta chain was counted a single time. The antigen is unknown. The sample contains more than one DNA sequence encoding this CDR3. Looked up from germline, CDR1 is MGHDK and CDR2 is SYGVNS. Trimming pared 5 bases from V and 6 bases from J, leaving 16 bases between. This CDR3 has 14 amino acids. The PCR was carried out with 60 Vbeta primers and 13 Jbeta primers. Profiling relied on immunoSEQ multiplex PCR, and the TCRdb table lists in-frame clones only, not all of them. The table lists 200,000 to 250,000 clones, roughly four fifths of them singletons. This sample is part of a study of cytomegalovirus exposure and HLA in healthy donors. Across the study: Across more than 350 genotyped donors, more than 75% landed in the Caucasian-associated ancestry cluster.

Study-wide findings and caveats: Earlier results showed most TCR beta V segments being productive about 90% or about 30% of the time. It was 164 TCR beta chains that were listed as cytomegalovirus-associated.

The chain is built from TRBV25-1 and TRBJ1-1, with D uncertain. Sequenced material: PBMCs. This receptor was obtained from a girl under 18 in good health and CMV-seronegative. The CDR3 DNA reads TGTGCCAGCAGTCCAACTGAGGGTTCTCCTGAAGCTTTCTTT. This sequence encodes CASSPTEGSPEAFF.